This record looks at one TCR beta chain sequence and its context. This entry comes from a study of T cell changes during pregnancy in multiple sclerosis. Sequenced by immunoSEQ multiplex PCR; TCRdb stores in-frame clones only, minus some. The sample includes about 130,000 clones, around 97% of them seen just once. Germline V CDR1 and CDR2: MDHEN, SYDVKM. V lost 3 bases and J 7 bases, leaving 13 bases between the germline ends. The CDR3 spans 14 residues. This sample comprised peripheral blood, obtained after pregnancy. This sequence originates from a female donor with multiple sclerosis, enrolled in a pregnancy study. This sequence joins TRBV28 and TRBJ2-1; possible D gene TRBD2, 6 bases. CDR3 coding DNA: TGTGCCAGCAGTTTTGCGGGAACGAGGAATGAGCAGTTCTTC. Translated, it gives CASSFAGTRNEQFF.